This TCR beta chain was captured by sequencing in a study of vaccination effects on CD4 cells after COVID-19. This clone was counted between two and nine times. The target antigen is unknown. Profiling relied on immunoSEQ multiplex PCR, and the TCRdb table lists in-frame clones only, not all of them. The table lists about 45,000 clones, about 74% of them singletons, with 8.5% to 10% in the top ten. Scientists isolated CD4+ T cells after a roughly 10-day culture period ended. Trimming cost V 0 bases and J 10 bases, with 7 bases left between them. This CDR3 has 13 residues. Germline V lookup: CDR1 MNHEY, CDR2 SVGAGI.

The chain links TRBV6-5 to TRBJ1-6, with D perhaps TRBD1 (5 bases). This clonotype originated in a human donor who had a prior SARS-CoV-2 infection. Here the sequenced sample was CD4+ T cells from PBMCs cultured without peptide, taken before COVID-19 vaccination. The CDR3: CASSYSGESPLHF. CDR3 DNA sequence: TGTGCCAGCAGTTACTCAGGGGAGTCACCCCTCCACTTT.